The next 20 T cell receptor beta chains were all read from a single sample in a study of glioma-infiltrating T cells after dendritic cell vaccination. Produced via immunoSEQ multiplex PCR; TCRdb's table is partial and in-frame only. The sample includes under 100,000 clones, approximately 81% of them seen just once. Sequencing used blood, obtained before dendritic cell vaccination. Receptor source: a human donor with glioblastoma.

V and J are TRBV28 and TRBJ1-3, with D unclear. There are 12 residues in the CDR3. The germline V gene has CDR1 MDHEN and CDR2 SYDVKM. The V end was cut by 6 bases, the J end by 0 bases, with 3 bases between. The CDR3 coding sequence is TGTGCCAGCAGGAGCTCTGGAAACACCATATATTTT. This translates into CASRSSGNTIYF.

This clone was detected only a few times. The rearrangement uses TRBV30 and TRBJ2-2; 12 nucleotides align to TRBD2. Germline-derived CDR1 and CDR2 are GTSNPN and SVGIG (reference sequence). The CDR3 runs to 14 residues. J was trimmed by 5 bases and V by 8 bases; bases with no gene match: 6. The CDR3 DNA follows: TGTGCCCGCGGACTAGCGGGGCGGACCGGGGAGCTGTTTTTT. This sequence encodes CARGLAGRTGELFF.

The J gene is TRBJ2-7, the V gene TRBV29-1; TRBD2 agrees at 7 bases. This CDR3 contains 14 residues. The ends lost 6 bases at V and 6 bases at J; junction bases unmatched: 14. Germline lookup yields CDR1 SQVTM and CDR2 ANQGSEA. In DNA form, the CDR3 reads TGCAGCGTAACCGGGACTACTCAATTGGGCGAGCAGTACTTC. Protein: CSVTGTTQLGEQYF.

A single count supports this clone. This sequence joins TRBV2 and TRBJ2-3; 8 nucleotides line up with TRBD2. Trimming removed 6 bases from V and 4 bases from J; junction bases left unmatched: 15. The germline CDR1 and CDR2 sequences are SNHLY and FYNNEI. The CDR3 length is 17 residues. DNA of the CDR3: TGTGCCAGCAGGGGGGCCGGGACTAGTTTTATCGCAGATACGCAGTATTTT. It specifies CASRGAGTSFIADTQYF.

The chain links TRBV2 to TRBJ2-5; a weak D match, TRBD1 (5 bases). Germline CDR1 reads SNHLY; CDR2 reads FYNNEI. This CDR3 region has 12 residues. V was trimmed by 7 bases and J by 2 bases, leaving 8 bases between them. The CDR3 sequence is CASTRQQETQYF. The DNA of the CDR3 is TGTGCCAGCACGAGACAGCAAGAGACCCAGTACTTC.

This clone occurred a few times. The CDR3 loop reads CASSLDAGQETQYF. DNA for the CDR3: TGTGCCAGCAGCTTGGATGCGGGACAAGAGACCCAGTACTTC. The V gene is TRBV5-4, the J gene TRBJ2-5; possibly TRBD2 for D (6 bases). The V gene's germline CDR1 is SGHNT and CDR2 YYREEE (reference sequence). This CDR3 has 14 amino acids. V shed 0 bases and J shed 2 bases, with 8 bases lying between them.

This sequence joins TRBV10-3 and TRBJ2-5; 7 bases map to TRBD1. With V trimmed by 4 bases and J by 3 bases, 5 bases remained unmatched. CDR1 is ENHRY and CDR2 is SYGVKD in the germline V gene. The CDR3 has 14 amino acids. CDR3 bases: TGTGCCATCAGTGGTGGCAGGGGGAAAGAGACCCAGTACTTC. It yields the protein CAISGGRGKETQYF.

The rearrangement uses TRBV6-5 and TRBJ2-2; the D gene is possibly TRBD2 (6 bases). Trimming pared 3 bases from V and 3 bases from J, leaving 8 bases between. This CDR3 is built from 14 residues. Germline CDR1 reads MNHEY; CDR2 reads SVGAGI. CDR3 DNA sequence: TGTGCCAGCAGTTATAGGAGGGACACCGGGGAGCTGTTTTTT. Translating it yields CASSYRRDTGELFF.

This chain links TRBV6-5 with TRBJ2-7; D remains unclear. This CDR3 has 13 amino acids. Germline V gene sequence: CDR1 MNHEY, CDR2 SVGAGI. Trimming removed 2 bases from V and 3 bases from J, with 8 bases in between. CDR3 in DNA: TGTGCCAGCAGTTACGCACAGTACTACGAGCAGTACTTC. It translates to CASSYAQYYEQYF.

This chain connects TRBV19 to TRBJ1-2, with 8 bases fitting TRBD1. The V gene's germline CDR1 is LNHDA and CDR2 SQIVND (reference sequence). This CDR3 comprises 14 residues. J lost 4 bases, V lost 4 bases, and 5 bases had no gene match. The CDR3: CASSRGQDSYGYTF. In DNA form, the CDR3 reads TGTGCCAGTAGTAGGGGACAGGATAGCTATGGCTACACCTTC.

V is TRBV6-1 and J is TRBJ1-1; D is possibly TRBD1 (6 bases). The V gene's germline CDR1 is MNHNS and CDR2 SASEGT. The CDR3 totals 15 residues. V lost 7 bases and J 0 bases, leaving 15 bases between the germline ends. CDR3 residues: CASIFSQGMNTEAFF. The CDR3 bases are TGTGCCAGCATTTTTTCGCAGGGGATGAACACTGAAGCTTTCTTT.

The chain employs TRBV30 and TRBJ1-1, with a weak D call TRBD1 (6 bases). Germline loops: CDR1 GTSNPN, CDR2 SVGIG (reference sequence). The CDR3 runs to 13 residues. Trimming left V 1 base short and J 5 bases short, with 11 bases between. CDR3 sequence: CAWSALTGTEAFF. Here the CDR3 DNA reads TGTGCCTGGAGTGCCTTAACAGGGACTGAAGCTTTCTTT.

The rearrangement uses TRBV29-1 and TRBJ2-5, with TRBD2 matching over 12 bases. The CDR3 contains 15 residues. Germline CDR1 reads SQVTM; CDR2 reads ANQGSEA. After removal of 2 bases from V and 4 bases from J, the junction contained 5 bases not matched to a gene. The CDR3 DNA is TGCAGCGTTGAACTGCTACTAGCGGGAGGAGAGACCCAGTACTTC. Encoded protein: CSVELLLAGGETQYF.

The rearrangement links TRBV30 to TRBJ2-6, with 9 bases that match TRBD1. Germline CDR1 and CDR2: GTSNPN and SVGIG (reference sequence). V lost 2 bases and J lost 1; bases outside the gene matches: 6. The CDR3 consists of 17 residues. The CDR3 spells CAWSPGQGLSGANVLTF. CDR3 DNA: TGTGCCTGGAGTCCGGGACAGGGTCTGTCTGGGGCCAACGTCCTGACTTTC.

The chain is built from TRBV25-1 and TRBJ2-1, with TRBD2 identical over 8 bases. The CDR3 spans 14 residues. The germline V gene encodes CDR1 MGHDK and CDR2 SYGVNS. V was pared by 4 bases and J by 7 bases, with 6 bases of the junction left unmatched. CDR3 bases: TGTGCCAGCAGTGCCACTAGCGGCGGGAATGAGCAGTTCTTC. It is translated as CASSATSGGNEQFF. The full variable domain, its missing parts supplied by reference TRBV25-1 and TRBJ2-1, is EADIYQTPRYLVIGTGKKITLECSQTMGHDKMYWYQQDPGMELHLIHYSYGVNSTEKGDLSSESTVSRIRTEHFPLTLESARPSHTSQYLCASSATSGGNEQFFGPGTRLTVL.

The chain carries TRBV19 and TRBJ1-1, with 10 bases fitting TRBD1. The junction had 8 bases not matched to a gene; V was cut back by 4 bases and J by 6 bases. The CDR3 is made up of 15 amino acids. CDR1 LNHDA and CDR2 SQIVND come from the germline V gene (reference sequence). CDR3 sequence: CASSTSDRGAAEAFF. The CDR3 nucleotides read TGTGCCAGTAGTACCTCGGACAGGGGGGCGGCTGAAGCTTTCTTT.

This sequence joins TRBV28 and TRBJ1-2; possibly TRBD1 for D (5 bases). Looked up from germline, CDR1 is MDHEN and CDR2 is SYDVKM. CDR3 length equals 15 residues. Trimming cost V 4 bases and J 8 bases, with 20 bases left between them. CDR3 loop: CASSSGIPPLFGYTF. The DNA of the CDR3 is TGTGCCAGCAGTTCAGGGATCCCCCCTCTGTTCGGCTACACCTTC.

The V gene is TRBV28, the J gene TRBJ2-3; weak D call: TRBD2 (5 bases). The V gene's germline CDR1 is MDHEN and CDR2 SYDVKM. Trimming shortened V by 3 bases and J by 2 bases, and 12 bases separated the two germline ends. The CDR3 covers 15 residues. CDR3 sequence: CASSFVGSDTDTQYF. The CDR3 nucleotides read TGTGCCAGCAGTTTTGTGGGGAGTGACACAGATACGCAGTATTTT.

The CDR3 spells CASSLGEYQETQYF. The CDR3, as DNA: TGTGCCAGCAGCTTAGGGGAGTACCAAGAGACCCAGTACTTC. The V and J genes are TRBV7-9 and TRBJ2-5; D is possibly TRBD2 (5 bases). Trimming shortened V by 1 base and J by 0 bases, and 6 bases separated the two germline ends. Looked up from germline, CDR1 is SEHNR and CDR2 is FQNEAQ (reference sequence). The CDR3 is 14 residues long. The full variable domain, its missing parts supplied by reference TRBV7-9 and TRBJ2-5, is DTGVSQNPRHKITKRGQNVTFRCDPISEHNRLYWYRQTLGQGPEFLTYFQNEAQLEKSRLLSDRFSAERPKGSFSTLEIQRTEQGDSAMYLCASSLGEYQETQYFGPGTRLLVL.

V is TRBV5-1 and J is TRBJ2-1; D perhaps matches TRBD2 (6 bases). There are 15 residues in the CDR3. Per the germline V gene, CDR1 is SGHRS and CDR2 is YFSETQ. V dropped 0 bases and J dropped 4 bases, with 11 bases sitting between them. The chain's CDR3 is CASSLAAGSYNEQFF. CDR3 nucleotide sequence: TGCGCCAGCAGCTTGGCCGCCGGGAGTTACAATGAGCAGTTCTTC.